The clone carrying this T cell receptor (beta chain) appeared once. Its antigen is still unknown. CDR1 is MRHNA, CDR2 SNTAGT, per germline. This CDR3 has 16 amino acids. V gave up 0 bases and J gave up 7 bases, with 18 bases separating them. Method: immunoSEQ multiplex PCR; TCRdb's copy keeps in-frame clones and lacks some. Found here are about 160,000 clones, approximately 94% of them singletons; the top ten hold approximately 4.6%. The sample is drawn from a study of T cell responses to AZD1222 COVID-19 vaccine. Study-level results: Across spike, vaccine-associated CD4 TCRs were found, dominant at 160-218 and 743-854.

This specimen was peripheral blood, taken 28 days after the second AZD1222 dose. This sequence joins TRBV6-4 and TRBJ1-2; weak D call: TRBD1 (5 bases). This clonotype originated in an adult who received the AZD1222 COVID-19 vaccine. DNA of the CDR3: TGTGCCAGCAGTGACTCATTCTCGCGCAGGGTGGCTGGCTACACCTTC. Encoded protein: CASSDSFSRRVAGYTF.